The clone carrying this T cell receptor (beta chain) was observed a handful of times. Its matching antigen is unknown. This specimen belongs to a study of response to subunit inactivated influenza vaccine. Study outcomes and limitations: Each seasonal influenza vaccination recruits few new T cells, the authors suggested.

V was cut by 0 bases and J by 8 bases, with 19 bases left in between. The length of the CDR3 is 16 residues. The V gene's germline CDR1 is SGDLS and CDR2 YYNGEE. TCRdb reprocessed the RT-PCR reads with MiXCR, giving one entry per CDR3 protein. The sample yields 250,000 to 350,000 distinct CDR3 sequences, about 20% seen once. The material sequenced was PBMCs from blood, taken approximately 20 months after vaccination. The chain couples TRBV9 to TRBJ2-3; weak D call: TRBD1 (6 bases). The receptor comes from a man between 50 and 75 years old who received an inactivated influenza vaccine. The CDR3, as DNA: TGTGCCAGCAGCGTAGCGGGACAAGACCTTCCTGGTACGCAGTATTTT. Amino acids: CASSVAGQDLPGTQYF. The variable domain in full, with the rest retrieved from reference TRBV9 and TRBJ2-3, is DSGVTQTPKHLITATGQRVTLRCSPRSGDLSVYWYQQSLDQGLQFLIQYYNGEERAKGNILERFSAQQFPDLHSELNLSSLELGDSALYFCASSVAGQDLPGTQYFGPGTRLTVL.